The T cell receptor beta chain described here comes from a study of shared clonotypes between healthy human individuals. Across the study: Serving as donors were a couple of women and a few men, whose ages spanned 18 to 49.

Every contributor of samples was a Caucasian grown-up residing in Nashville, Tennessee. The germline V gene encodes CDR1 MNHEY and CDR2 SMNVEV (reference sequence). This CDR3 is 13 amino acids long. Trimming removed 3 bases at V and 3 bases at J, with 9 bases between. The authors ran the assay at deep level. Sequencing was performed with immunoSEQ multiplex PCR; in TCRdb, only in-frame clones are kept and a portion is missing. The sample includes 300,000 to 400,000 clones, less than 85% of them seen just once. The chain couples TRBV27 to TRBJ2-7; D unclear. The sequencing sample was made of memory CD4+ T cells sorted from blood. The sample's subset: CD45RA-negative fraction. The sequence derives from a man aged 25 to 40 in good health. The CDR3: CASSFNGDYEQYF. The CDR3 region has the DNA TGTGCCAGCAGTTTCAACGGAGACTACGAGCAGTACTTC.